The present TCR beta chain was sequenced within a study of T cells after yellow fever vaccination. Broader study findings: Contaminating bulk clonotypes could be abundant in FACS-sorted repertoires. Primary-vaccination clones mostly resurfaced post-booster (about 96% CD4, roughly 90% CD8). The secondary response was weaker, and its peak arrived faster, on day 5 versus 15.

Ten or more counts support this clonotype. The antigen is not known. The authors made TCR cDNA by 5'RACE template switching, adding a universal primer site and UMIs. TCRdb reanalysed the 5' RACE reads using MiXCR and keeps one entry per CDR3 protein. The profile shows 80,000 to 100,000 distinct CDR3 sequences, under 7% of them singletons. V was pared by 2 bases and J by 1 base, with 8 bases between. The germline CDR1 and CDR2 sequences are MNHEY and SVGEGT. CDR3 length: 14 amino acids. J is TRBJ1-1 and V is TRBV6-2 or TRBV6-3; D remains ambiguous. The sequence came from a young man who received the YFV17D yellow fever vaccine. The sequenced sample was CD8+ T cells sorted from PBMCs, obtained 10 days after the yellow fever booster vaccination. The CDR3 coding sequence is TGTGCCAGCAGTTACCTGGGCGGGAACACTGAAGCTTTCTTT. Its protein product is CASSYLGGNTEAFF.